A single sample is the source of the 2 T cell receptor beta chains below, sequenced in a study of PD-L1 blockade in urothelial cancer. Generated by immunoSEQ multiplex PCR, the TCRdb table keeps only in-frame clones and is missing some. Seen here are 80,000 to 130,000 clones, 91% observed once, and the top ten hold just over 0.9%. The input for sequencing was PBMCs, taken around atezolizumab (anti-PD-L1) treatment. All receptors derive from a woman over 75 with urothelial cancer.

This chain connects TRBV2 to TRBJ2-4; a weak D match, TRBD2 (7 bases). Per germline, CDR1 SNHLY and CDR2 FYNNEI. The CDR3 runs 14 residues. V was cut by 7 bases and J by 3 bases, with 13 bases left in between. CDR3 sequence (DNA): TGTGCCAGCATGGGGGGGGCCGGCAAAAACATTCAGTACTTC. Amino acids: CASMGGAGKNIQYF.

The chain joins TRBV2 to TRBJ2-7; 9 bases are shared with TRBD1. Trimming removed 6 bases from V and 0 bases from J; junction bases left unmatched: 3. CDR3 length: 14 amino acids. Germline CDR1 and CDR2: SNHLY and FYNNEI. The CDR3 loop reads CASRRQGDSYEQYF. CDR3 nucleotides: TGTGCCAGCAGGAGACAGGGGGACTCCTACGAGCAGTACTTC.